This T cell receptor (beta chain) stems from a study of cytomegalovirus exposure and HLA in healthy donors. It was with 60 Vbeta and 13 Jbeta primers that the PCR ran. Here immunoSEQ multiplex PCR was the method, and the copy in TCRdb shows in-frame clones only, minus some. Of 100,000 to 120,000 clones in the sample, 80% to 85% were seen once. Study-wide points: TCR beta V- and J-gene trimming was later associated with a missense DCLRE1C variant. An observed cluster of highly shared sequence variants was recorded as a likely sequencing artifact. Prior analysis indicated that the majority of TCR beta V segments exhibited productivity approximately 90% or approximately 30% of the time. Per published accounts, TCR beta sequences correctly predicted the HLA-A and HLA-B alleles of most subjects.

This CDR3 spans 14 amino acids. V shed 4 bases, J shed 3 bases, and the junction held 3 bases outside the gene matches. Germline V gives CDR1 MNHNS, CDR2 SASEGT. On this clone itself: The target antigen is unknown.

The sequence was collected from a man aged 25-45 years in good health and CMV-seropositive. The chain joins TRBV6-1 to TRBJ1-5, with 7 bases matching TRBD1. Material: PBMCs. The CDR3 DNA sequence: TGTGCCAGCAGTGTGGGACAGTTCAATCAGCCCCAGCATTTT. This sequence encodes CASSVGQFNQPQHF.